Below, 2 T cell receptor beta chains from the same sample are listed, as sequenced in a study of blood T cell repertoires in COVID-19 (dated by TCRdb to 2018 to 2020). Libraries came from the immunoSEQ multiplex PCR assay. The source is immuneACCESS, and TCRdb retained only in-frame sequences with V and J called. Part of the clones is not carried over; for the studies checked, unresolved V genes explain less than half of this, and the remainder is unexplained. The sample yields roughly 150,000 clones; 81% were counted once. About 5.3% of the sample goes to the ten largest clones. Material: PBMCs or T cells enriched from blood (not recorded which). These receptors were obtained from a woman between 40 and 55 years old with acute COVID-19.

The sample holds one count of this clone. The chain carries TRBV13 and TRBJ2-1; 12 bases line up with TRBD2. Germline V gives CDR1 PRHDT, CDR2 FYEKMQ (reference sequence). The V segment lost 0 bases and the J segment 5 bases; nucleotides outside the gene matches: 5. There are 17 residues in the CDR3. The CDR3, as DNA: TGTGCCAGCAGCTTAGGCCTAGCGGGAGGGATACACAATGAGCAGTTCTTC. Its translation: CASSLGLAGGIHNEQFF.

The gene calls are TRBV30 and TRBJ2-3; 7 bases match TRBD2. The junction had 16 bases not matched to a gene; V was cut back by 8 bases and J by 11 bases. Germline assignment: CDR1 GTSNPN and CDR2 SVGIG (reference sequence). The CDR3 contains 13 residues. This CDR3 reads CAGGRGQHGGQYF. DNA of the CDR3: TGTGCCGGGGGGAGGGGCCAGCACGGCGGGCAGTATTTT. The full variable domain, rest sourced from reference TRBV30 and TRBJ2-3, is SQTIHQWPATLVQPVGSPLSLECTVEGTSNPNLYWYRQAAGRGLQLLFYSVGIGQISSEVPQNLSASRPQDRQFILSSKKLLLSDSGFYLCAGGRGQHGGQYFGPGTRLTVL.